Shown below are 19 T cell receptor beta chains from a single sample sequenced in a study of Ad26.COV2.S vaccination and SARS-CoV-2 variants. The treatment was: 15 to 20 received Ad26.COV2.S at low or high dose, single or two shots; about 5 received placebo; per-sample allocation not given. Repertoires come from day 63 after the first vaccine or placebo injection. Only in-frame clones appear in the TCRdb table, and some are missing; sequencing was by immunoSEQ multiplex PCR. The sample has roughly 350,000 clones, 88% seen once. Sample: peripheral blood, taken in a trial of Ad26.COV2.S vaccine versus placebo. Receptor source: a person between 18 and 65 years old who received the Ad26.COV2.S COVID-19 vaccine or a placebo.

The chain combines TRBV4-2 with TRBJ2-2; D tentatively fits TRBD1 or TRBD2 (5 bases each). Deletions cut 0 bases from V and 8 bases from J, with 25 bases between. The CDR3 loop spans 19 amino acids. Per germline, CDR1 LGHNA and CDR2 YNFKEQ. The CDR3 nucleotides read TGTGCCAGCAGCCAAGATAATGGGGGTGGAGCGCTAGCCCTTGGGGAGCTGTTTTTT. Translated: CASSQDNGGGALALGELFF.

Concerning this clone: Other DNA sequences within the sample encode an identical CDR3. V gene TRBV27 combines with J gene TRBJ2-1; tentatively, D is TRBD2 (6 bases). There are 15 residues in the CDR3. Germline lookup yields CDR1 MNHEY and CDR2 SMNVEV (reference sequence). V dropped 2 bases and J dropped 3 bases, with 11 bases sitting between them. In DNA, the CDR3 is TGTGCCAGCAGTTTAGGTACTAGCAGCTACAATGAGCAGTTCTTC. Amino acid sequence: CASSLGTSSYNEQFF.

This CDR3 is CASSLEAGHDGYTF. The CDR3 DNA reads TGTGCCAGCAGCTTAGAGGCAGGGCACGATGGCTACACCTTC. The gene calls are TRBV7-2 and TRBJ1-2, with a tentative D call TRBD1 (5 bases). CDR1 and CDR2 from the germline V gene are SGHTA and FQGNSA. V was cut by 1 base and J by 6 bases, with 12 bases left in between. This CDR3 region has 14 residues. The full variable domain, its missing parts supplied by reference TRBV7-2 and TRBJ1-2, is GAGVSQSPSNKVTEKGKDVELRCDPISGHTALYWYRQSLGQGLEFLIYFQGNSAPDKSGLPSDRFSAERTGGSVSTLTIQRTQQEDSAVYLCASSLEAGHDGYTFGSGTRLTVV.

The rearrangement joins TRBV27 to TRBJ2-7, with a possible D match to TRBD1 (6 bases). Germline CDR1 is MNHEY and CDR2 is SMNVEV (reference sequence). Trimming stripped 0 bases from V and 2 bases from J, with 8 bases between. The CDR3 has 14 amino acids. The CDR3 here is CASSLSRDTYEQYF. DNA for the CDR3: TGTGCCAGCAGTTTATCCCGGGACACCTACGAGCAGTACTTC.

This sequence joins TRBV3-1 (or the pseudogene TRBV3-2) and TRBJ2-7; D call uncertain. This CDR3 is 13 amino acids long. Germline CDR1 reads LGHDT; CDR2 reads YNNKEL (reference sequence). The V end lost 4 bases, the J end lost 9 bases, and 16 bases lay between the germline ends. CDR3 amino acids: CASSPTVESAQYF. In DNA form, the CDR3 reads TGTGCCAGCAGCCCCACGGTTGAGTCTGCGCAGTACTTC.

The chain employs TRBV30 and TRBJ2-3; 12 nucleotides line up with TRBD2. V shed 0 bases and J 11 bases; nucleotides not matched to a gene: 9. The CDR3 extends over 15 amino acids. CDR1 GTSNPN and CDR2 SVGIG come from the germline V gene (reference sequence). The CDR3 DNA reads TGTGCCTGGAGTGTACTTCGACTAGCGGGAGCGAGGCAGTATTTT. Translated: CAWSVLRLAGARQYF.

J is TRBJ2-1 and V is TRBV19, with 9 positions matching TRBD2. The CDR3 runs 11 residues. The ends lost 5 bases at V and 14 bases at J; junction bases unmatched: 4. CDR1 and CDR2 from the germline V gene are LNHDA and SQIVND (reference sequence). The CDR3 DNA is TGTGCCAGTAGTTCGGGACTAGCCGAGTTCTTC. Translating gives CASSSGLAEFF.

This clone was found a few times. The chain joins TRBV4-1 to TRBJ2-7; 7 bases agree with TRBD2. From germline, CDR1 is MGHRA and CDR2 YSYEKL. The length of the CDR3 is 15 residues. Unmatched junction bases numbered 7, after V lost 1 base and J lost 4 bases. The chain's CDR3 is CASSQGSPGGYEQYF. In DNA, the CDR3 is TGCGCCAGCAGCCAAGGAAGTCCGGGGGGTTACGAGCAGTACTTC.

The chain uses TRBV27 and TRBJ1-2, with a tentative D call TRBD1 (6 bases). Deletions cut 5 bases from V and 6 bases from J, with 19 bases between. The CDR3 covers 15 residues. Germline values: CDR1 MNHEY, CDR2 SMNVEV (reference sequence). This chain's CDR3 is CASSAWTVGGNGYTF. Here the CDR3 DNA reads TGTGCCAGCAGTGCGTGGACTGTAGGGGGTAATGGCTACACCTTC.

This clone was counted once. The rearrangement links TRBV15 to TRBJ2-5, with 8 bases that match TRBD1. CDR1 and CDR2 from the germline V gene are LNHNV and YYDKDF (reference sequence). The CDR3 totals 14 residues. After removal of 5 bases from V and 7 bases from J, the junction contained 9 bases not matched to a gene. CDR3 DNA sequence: TGTGCCACCAGCGCCTACAGGGGGGTGGGGACCCAGTACTTC. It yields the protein CATSAYRGVGTQYF.

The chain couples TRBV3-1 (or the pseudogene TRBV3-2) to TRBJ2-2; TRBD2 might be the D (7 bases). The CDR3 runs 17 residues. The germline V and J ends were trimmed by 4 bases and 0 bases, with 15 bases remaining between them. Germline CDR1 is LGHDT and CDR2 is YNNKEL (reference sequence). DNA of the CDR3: TGTGCCAGCAGCCCCGAGGGAGGGGGGTCGAACACCGGGGAGCTGTTTTTT. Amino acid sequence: CASSPEGGGSNTGELFF.

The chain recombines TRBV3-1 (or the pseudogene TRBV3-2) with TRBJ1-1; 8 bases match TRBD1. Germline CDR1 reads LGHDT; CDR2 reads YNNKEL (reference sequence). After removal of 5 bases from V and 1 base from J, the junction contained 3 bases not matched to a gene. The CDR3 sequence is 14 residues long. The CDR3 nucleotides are TGTGCCAGCAGCTACGACAGGGGGAACACTGAAGCTTTCTTT. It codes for CASSYDRGNTEAFF.

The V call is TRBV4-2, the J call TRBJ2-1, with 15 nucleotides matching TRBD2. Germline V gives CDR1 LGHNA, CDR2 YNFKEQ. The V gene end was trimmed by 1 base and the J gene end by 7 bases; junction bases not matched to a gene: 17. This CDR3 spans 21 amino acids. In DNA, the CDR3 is TGTGCCAGCAGCCAAGGGCTCATGGGACTAGCGGGAGGACGCACCGCTAATGAGCAGTTCTTC. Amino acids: CASSQGLMGLAGGRTANEQFF.

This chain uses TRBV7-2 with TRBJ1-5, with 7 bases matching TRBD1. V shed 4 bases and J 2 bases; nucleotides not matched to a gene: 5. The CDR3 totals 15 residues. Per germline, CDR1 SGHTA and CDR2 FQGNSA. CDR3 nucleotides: TGTGCCAGCAGCTCCCGACAGGGTGGCAATCAGCCCCAGCATTTT. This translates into CASSSRQGGNQPQHF.

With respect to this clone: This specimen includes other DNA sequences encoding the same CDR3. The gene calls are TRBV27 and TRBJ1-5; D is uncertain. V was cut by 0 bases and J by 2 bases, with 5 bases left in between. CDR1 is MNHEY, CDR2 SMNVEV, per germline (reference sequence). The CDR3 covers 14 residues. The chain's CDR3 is CASSLSGGNQPQHF. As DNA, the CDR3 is TGTGCCAGCAGTTTATCCGGAGGCAATCAGCCCCAGCATTTT.

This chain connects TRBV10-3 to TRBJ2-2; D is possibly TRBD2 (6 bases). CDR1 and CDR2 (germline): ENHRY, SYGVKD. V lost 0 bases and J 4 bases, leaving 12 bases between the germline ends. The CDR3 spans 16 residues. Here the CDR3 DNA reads TGTGCCATCAGTGAGTCTCAAGGCGGGACCACCGGGGAGCTGTTTTTT. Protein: CAISESQGGTTGELFF.

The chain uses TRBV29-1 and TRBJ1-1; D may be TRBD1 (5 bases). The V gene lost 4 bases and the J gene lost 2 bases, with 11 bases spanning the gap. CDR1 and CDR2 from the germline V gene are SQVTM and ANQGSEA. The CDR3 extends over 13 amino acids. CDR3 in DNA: TGCAGCGTTGGGGGCGACAGAAACACTGAAGCTTTCTTT. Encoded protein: CSVGGDRNTEAFF.

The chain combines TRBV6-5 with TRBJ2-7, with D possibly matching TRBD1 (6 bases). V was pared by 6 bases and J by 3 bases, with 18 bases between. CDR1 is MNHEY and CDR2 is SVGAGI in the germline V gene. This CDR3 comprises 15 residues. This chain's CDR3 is CASSRNPGHFYEQYF. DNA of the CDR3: TGTGCCAGCAGCAGAAACCCGGGACACTTCTACGAGCAGTACTTC.

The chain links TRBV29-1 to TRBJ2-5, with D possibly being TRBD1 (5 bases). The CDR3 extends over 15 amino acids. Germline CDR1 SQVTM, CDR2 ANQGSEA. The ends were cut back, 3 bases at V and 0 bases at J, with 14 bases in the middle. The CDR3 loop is CSVDVQGRYQETQYF. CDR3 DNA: TGCAGCGTTGACGTCCAGGGAAGGTACCAAGAGACCCAGTACTTC.